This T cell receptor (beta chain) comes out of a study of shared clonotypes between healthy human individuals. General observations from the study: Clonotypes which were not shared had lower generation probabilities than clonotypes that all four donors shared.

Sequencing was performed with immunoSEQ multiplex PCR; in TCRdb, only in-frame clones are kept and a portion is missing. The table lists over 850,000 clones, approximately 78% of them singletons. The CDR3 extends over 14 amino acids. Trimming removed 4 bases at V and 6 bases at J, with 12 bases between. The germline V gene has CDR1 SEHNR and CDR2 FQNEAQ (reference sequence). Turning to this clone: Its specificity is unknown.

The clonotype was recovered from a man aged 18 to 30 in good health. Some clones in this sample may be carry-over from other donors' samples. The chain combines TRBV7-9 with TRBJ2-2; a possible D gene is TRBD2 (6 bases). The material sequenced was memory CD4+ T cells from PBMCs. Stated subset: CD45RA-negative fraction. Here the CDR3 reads CASSSPGGPGELFF. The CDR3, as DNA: TGTGCCAGCAGCTCCCCCGGAGGGCCCGGGGAGCTGTTTTTT.